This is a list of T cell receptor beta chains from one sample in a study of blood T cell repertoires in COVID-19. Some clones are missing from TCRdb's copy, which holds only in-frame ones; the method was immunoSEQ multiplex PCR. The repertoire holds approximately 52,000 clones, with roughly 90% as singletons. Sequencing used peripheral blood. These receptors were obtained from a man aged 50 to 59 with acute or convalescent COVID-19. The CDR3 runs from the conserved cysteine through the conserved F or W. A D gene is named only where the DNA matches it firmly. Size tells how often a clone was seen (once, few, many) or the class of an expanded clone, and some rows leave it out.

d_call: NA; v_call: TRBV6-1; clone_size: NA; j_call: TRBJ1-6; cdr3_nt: TGTGCCAGCAGTACAGGTCAGGCGCATTCACCCCTCCACTTT; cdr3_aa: CASSTGQAHSPLHF
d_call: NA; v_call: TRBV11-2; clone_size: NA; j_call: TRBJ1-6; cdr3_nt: TGTGCCAGCAGCTTTGAACAGCCTAATTCACCCCTCCACTTT; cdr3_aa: CASSFEQPNSPLHF
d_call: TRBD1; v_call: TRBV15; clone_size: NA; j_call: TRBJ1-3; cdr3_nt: TGTGCCACCAGCAGAGAAGGGGGCCCTGGAAACACCATATATTTT; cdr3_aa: CATSREGGPGNTIYF
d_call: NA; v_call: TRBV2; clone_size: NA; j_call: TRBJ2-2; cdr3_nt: TGTGCCAGCAGGATCACGAGTACCGGGGAGCTGTTTTTT; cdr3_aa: CASRITSTGELFF
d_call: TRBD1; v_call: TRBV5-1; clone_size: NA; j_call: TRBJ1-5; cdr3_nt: TGCGCCAGCAGCTTGGGGGGGACAGAGGTTAGTCAGCCCCAGCATTTT; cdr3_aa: CASSLGGTEVSQPQHF
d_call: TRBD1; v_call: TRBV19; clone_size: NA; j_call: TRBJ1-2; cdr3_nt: TGTGCCAGTAGTGCCCCGGGACAGGGTTATGGCTACACCTTC; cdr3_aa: CASSAPGQGYGYTF
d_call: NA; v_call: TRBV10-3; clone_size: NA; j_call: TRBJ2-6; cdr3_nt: TGTGCCATCAGTGTAGGAGGGACCGGGGCCAACGTCCTGACTTTC; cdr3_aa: CAISVGGTGANVLTF
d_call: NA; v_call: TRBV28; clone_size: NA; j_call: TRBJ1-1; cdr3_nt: TGTGCCAGCAGACAGACAGGGAACACTGAAGCTTTCTTT; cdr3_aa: CASRQTGNTEAFF
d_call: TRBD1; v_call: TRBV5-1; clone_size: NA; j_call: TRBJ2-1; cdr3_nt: TGCGCCAGCAGCCCAACCGGGACAGGGGGCGATGAGCAGTTCTTC; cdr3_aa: CASSPTGTGGDEQFF
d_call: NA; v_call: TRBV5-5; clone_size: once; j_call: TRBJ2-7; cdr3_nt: TGTGCCAGCACTGAGGAGGGGCAAGACGAGCAGTACTTC; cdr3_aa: CASTEEGQDEQYF
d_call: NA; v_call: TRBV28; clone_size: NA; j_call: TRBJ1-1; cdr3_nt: TGTGCCAGCATAGGGGGATGGGCCACTGAAGCTTTCTTT; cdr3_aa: CASIGGWATEAFF
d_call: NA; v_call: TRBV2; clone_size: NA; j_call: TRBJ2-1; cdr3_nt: TGTGCCAGCAGGAGGAGACAGGATGGTAATGAGCAGTTCTTC; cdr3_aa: CASRRRQDGNEQFF
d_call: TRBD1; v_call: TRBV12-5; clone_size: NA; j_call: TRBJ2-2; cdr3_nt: TGTGCTAGTGGATGGGGAAGGACAGGGGGCCTTACCAGAAGACCTCCCACCGGGGAGCTGTTTTTT; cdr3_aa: CASGWGRTGGLTRRPPTGELFF
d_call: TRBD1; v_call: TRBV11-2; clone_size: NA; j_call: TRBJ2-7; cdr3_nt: TGTGCCAGCAGCTTGGGACAGGGGACCCTGGAGCAGTACTTC; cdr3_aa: CASSLGQGTLEQYF
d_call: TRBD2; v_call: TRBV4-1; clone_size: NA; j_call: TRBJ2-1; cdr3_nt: TGCGCCAGCAGCCAAGTTGCGTCAAGCGGCGGGGGTGTTCTAGTCAATGAGCAGTTCTTC; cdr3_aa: CASSQVASSGGGVLVNEQFF
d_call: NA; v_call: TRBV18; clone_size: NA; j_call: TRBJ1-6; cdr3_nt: TGTGCCAGCTCAAACCAGGGCGCGTCGCCCCTCCACTTT; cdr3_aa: CASSNQGASPLHF
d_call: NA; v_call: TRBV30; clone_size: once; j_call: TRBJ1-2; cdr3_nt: TGTGCCTGGATTCCTGGGGGAGGACGGCCCTATGGCTACACCTTC; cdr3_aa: CAWIPGGGRPYGYTF
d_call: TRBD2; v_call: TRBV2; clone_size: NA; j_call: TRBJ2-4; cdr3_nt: TGTGCCAGCACCGGGGCGGGGGTACCCAAAAACATTCAGTACTTC; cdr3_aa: CASTGAGVPKNIQYF
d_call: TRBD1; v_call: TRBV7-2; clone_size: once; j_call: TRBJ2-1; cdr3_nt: TGTGCCAGCAGTTCTCTACAGGGGGCCTACAATGAGCAGTTCTTC; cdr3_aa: CASSSLQGAYNEQFF
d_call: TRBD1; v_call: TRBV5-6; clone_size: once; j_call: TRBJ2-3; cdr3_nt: TGTGCCAGCAGCTCAAGACAGGGCGGAGATACGCAGTATTTT; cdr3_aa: CASSSRQGGDTQYF
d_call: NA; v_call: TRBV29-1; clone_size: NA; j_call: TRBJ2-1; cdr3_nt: TGCAGCGTTGTTGGGGAGTCCCACAATGAGCAGTTCTTC; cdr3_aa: CSVVGESHNEQFF
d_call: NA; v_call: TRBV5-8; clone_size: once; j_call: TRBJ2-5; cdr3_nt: TGTGCCAGCAGGATTAAACAGGGAGAAGAGACCCAGTACTTC; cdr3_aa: CASRIKQGEETQYF
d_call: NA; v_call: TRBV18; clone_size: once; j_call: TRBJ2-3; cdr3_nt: TGTGCCAGCTCACCCATTCAACAGGGAATCGCAGATACGCAGTATTTT; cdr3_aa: CASSPIQQGIADTQYF
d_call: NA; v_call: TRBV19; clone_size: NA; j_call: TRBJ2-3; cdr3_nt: TGTGCCAGTAGTATACTGGGGACATCATCTAGCACAGATACGCAGTATTTT; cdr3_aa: CASSILGTSSSTDTQYF
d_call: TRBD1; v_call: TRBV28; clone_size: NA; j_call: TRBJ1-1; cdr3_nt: TGTGCCAGCAGCCAAAACCCCGGGACAGCCAACACTGAAGCTTTCTTT; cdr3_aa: CASSQNPGTANTEAFF
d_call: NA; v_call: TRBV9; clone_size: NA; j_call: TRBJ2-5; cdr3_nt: TGTGCCAGTGCTAGAGAGGAGACCCAGTACTTC; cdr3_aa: CASAREETQYF
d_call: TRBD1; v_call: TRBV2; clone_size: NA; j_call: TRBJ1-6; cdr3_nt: TGTGCCAGCAGTGGATTGAAGGGACAGAACTATAATTCACCCCTCCACTTT; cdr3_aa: CASSGLKGQNYNSPLHF
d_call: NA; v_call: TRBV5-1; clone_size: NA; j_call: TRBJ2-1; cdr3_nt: TGCGCCAGCAGCCGAGACCTAGAGGAGCAGTTCTTC; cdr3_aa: CASSRDLEEQFF
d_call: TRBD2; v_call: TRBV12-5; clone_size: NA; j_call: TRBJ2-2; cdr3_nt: TGTGCTAGTGGTTTGCCTCCCCTCACTAGCGGCGGGGAGCTGTTTTTT; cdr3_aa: CASGLPPLTSGGELFF
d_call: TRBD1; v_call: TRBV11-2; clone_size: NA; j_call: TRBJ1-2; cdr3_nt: TGTGCCAGCAGCACGACAGGGAACTATGGCTACACCTTC; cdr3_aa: CASSTTGNYGYTF
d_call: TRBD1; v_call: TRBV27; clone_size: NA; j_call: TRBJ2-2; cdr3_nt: TGTGCCAGCAGTCTCCCAGGGACAGGGCGCGGCACCGGGGAGCTGTTTTTT; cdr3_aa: CASSLPGTGRGTGELFF
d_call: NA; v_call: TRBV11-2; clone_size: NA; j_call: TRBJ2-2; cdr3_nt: TGTGCCAGCAGCTTAGGAGTCGTCAGGGTACGGTCCGGGGAGCTGTTTTTT; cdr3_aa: CASSLGVVRVRSGELFF
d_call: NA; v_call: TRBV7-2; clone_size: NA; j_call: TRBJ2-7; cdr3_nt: TGTGCCAGTTCCTCCCAGGATTCCTACGAGCAGTACTTC; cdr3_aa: CASSSQDSYEQYF
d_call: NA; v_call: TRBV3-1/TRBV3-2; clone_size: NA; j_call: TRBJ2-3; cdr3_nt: TGTGCCAGCGATTCAGGGGACCGGCGCACAGATACGCAGTATTTT; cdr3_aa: CASDSGDRRTDTQYF
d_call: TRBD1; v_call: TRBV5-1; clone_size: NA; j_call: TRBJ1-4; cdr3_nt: TGCGCCAGCAGCGCAGGGGGCGCGAATGAAAAACTGTTTTTT; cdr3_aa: CASSAGGANEKLFF
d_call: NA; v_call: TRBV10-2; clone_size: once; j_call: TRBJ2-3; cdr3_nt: TGCGCCAGCGCCTCGGGGACAGATACGCAGTATTTT; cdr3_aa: CASASGTDTQYF
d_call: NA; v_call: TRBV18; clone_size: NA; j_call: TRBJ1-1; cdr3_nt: TGTGCCAGCTCACCACAGGGGCGGACTGAAGCTTTCTTT; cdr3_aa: CASSPQGRTEAFF
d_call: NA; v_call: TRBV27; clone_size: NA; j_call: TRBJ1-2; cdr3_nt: TGTGCCAGCAGTTTGCGGGACGGTAACTATGGCTACACCTTC; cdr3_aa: CASSLRDGNYGYTF
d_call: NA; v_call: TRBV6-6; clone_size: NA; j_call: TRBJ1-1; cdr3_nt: TGTGCCAGCAGTCGCAGGGCGAACACTGAAGCTTTCTTT; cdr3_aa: CASSRRANTEAFF
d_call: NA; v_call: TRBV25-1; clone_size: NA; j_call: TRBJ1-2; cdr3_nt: TGTGCCAGCAGTGAATACGGGAATCACGGCTACACCTTC; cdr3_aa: CASSEYGNHGYTF
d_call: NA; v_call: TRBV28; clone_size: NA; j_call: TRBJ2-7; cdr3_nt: TGTGCCAGCAGTCGTCAAAGACAGCCCTACGAGCAGTACTTC; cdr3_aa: CASSRQRQPYEQYF
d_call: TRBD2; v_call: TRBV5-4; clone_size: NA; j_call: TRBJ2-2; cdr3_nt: TGTGCCAGCAGCCAAGTAGCGGGAACCGCGAACACCGGGGAGCTGTTTTTT; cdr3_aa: CASSQVAGTANTGELFF